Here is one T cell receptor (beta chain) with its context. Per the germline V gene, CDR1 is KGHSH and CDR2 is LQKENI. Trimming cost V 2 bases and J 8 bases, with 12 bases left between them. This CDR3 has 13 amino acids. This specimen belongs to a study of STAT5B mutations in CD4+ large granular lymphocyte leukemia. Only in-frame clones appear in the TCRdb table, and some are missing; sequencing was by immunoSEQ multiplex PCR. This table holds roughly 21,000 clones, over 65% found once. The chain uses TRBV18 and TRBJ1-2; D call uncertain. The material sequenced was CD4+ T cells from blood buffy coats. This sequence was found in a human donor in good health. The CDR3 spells CASSPTGLEGYTF. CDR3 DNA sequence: TGTGCCAGCTCACCAACCGGGTTGGAGGGCTACACCTTC.